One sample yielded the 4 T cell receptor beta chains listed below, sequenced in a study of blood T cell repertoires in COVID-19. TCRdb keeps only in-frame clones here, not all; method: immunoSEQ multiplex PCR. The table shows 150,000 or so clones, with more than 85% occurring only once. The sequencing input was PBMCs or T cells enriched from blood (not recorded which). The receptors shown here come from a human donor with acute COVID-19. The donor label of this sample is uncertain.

The CDR3 protein is CASSQGASRLERNTIYF. CDR3 coding DNA: TGTGCCAGCAGCCAAGGAGCTTCTCGGCTGGAGAGAAACACCATATATTTT. The chain is built from TRBV4-2 and TRBJ1-3; D unclear. This CDR3 has 17 amino acids. The V end lost 1 base, the J end lost 5 bases, and 18 bases lay between the germline ends. From germline, CDR1 is LGHNA and CDR2 YNFKEQ.

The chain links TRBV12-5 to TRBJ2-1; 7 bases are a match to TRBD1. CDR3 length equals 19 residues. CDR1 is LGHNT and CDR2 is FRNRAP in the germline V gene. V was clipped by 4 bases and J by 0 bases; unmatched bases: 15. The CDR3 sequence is CASGSPGTEVSSSYNEQFF. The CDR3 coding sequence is TGTGCTAGTGGTTCCCCAGGGACAGAAGTCTCGAGCTCCTACAATGAGCAGTTCTTC.

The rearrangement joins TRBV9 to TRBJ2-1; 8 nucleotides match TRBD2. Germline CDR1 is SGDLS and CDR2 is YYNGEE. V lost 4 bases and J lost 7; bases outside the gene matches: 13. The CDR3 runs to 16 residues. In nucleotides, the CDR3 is TGTGCCAGCAGCCCCGCTGGGCGGGGGGCTCTGAATGAGCAGTTCTTC. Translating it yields CASSPAGRGALNEQFF. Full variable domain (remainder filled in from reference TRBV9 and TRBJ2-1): DSGVTQTPKHLITATGQRVTLRCSPRSGDLSVYWYQQSLDQGLQFLIQYYNGEERAKGNILERFSAQQFPDLHSELNLSSLELGDSALYFCASSPAGRGALNEQFFGPGTRLTVL.

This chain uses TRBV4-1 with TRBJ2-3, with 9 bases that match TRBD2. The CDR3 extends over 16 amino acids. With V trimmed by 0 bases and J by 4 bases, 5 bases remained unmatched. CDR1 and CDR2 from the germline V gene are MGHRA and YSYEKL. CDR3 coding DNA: TGCGCCAGCAGCCAAGATCGGCGGGGGGGAGCAGATACGCAGTATTTT. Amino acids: CASSQDRRGGADTQYF.